These T cell receptor beta chains were read from a single sample in a study of blood T cell repertoires in COVID-19. Measured with immunoSEQ multiplex PCR; TCRdb has only the in-frame clones, and not every one. The table lists 50,000 to 60,000 clones, about 83% of them singletons. Input material: peripheral blood. These TCRs come from a man aged 35 to 55 with acute or convalescent COVID-19. Each CDR3 is given with its conserved first and last residue. The D gene is left open where the match is weak. The listing skips clone size in some rows; elsewhere it reads once, few, many or a size class.

j_call v_call clone_size d_call cdr3_nt cdr3_aa
TRBJ2-1 TRBV2 NA NA TGTGCCAGCAGTGTTGGGCCCTCCTACAATGAGCAGTTCTTC CASSVGPSYNEQFF
TRBJ1-1 TRBV23-1 NA TRBD1 TGCGCCAGCAGTCACATGGGACAGGAAGCTTTCTTT CASSHMGQEAFF
TRBJ1-2 TRBV7-2 few NA TGTGCCAGCAGCTTAGATCAGGGGCCACGGGGCTACACCTTC CASSLDQGPRGYTF
TRBJ2-3 TRBV27 few NA TGTGCCAGCAGTTTATATCCGGGGACAGATACGCAGTATTTT CASSLYPGTDTQYF
TRBJ2-1 TRBV4-1 NA NA TGCGCCGCAAAATCGGAGGAGGGAAACAATGAGCAGTTCTTC CAAKSEEGNNEQFF
TRBJ2-6 TRBV5-1 NA TRBD2 TGCGCCAGCAGCCCCGGGGGGAGTTCTGGGGCCAACGTCCTGACTTTC CASSPGGSSGANVLTF
TRBJ2-3 TRBV24-1 NA NA TGTGCCACCAGCCTAGGGGTGCCAGATACGCAGTATTTT CATSLGVPDTQYF
TRBJ1-1 TRBV5-1 NA TRBD1 TGCGCCAGCAGCTTGCTCGGACAGGTGAACACTGAAGCTTTCTTT CASSLLGQVNTEAFF
TRBJ1-2 TRBV30 once NA TGTGCCTGGAGTGTAGACAGGATTACTAACTATGGCTACACCTTC CAWSVDRITNYGYTF
TRBJ1-1 TRBV2 NA NA TGTGCCAGCGTGGCAGGCTCTGAAGCTTTCTTT CASVAGSEAFF
TRBJ1-6 TRBV28 few NA TGTGCCAGCAGTTTAGGTGGGAGCTCCTATAATTCACCCCTCCACTTT CASSLGGSSYNSPLHF
TRBJ1-5 TRBV18 NA TRBD1 TGTGCCAGCTCACCGGGGACAGCCTGGGGACCCCAGCATTTT CASSPGTAWGPQHF
TRBJ2-7 TRBV4-1 once TRBD2 TGCGCCAGCAGCCCCGTCGTAATTAGCGGGAGGTACGAGCAGTACTTC CASSPVVISGRYEQYF
TRBJ1-2 TRBV6-1 NA TRBD1 TGTGCCAGCAGTGAATTAGGGACAGGGATGAACTATGGCTACACCTTC CASSELGTGMNYGYTF
TRBJ1-4 TRBV6-6 NA TRBD1 TGTGCCAGCAGTTCGACAGGGGGAAATGAAAAACTGTTTTTT CASSSTGGNEKLFF
TRBJ1-6 TRBV15 NA NA TGTGCCACCAGCAGACAGACACAAAATAATTCACCCCTCCACTTT CATSRQTQNNSPLHF
TRBJ1-1 TRBV7-8 NA TRBD1 TGTGCCAGCAGCACAAGGCAGGGGGCGAGGATGAACACTGAAGCTTTCTTT CASSTRQGARMNTEAFF
TRBJ2-7 TRBV11-3 NA TRBD2 TGTGCCTTTGAGACTAGCGGTTATTCCTACGAGCAGTACTTC CAFETSGYSYEQYF
TRBJ2-2 TRBV7-2 NA NA TGTGCCAGCAGCGCGACCGGGACTGGGACCGGGGAGCTGTTTTTT CASSATGTGTGELFF
TRBJ2-3 TRBV20-1 NA TRBD1 TGCAGTGCTAGTGCACCCGGGACAGGGGGCATGGGAGATACGCAGTATTTT CSASAPGTGGMGDTQYF
TRBJ1-1 TRBV10-1 NA NA TGCGCCAGCAGGGGCCCTGGGACTGAAGCTTTCTTT CASRGPGTEAFF
TRBJ2-1 TRBV21-1 NA NA TGTGCCAGCAGCAAAGCGTTAGACAATGAGCAGTTCTTC CASSKALDNEQFF
TRBJ2-1 TRBV7-8 NA NA TGTGCCAGCAGATTGGCCAGCTACAATGAGCAGTTCTTC CASRLASYNEQFF
TRBJ1-2 TRBV9 NA TRBD1 TGTGCCAGCAGCAGACAGGGCGGCCTAGGCTATGGCTACACCTTC CASSRQGGLGYGYTF
TRBJ2-3 TRBV6-5 NA TRBD1 TGTGCCAGCAGCTTTGGACAGGGGGCAGATACGCAGTATTTT CASSFGQGADTQYF
TRBJ2-2 TRBV5-1 NA NA TGCGCCAGCTCACCGGGAGCTACCGGGGAGCTGTTTTTT CASSPGATGELFF
TRBJ2-6 TRBV12-5 NA TRBD1 TGTGCTAGTGGTTTAGCCGGGACAGGAGAATTCTCTGGGGCCAACGTCCTGACTTTC CASGLAGTGEFSGANVLTF
TRBJ1-2 TRBV10-2 NA NA TGCGCCAGCAAGGTCCGGGGGGGCGCAGGGGGCTACACCTTC CASKVRGGAGGYTF
TRBJ1-2 TRBV4-1 NA NA TGCGCCAGCAGCCAAGATCGGTCCAGGGGCTATGGCTACACCTTC CASSQDRSRGYGYTF
TRBJ2-7 TRBV5-4 once TRBD1 TGTGCCAGCAGCTTGGTTTCACAGGGGGTCTACGAGCAGTACTTC CASSLVSQGVYEQYF
TRBJ1-6 TRBV14 NA TRBD1 TGTGCCAGCAGCCAAAGGACAGGAGGGGATTCACCCCTCCACTTT CASSQRTGGDSPLHF
TRBJ2-3 TRBV5-1 NA TRBD2 TGCGCCAGCAGCTTCCGTCAGCGGGGTAGCGGAGGCACAGATACGCAGTATTTT CASSFRQRGSGGTDTQYF
TRBJ1-1 TRBV6-6 NA TRBD1 TGTGCCAGCAGGAAATCAGGACAGGGAGGAACTGAAGCTTTCTTT CASRKSGQGGTEAFF
TRBJ1-6 TRBV10-3 NA TRBD1 TGTGCCATCAGCGCCGGGACAGGAAGGCCCCTCCACTTT CAISAGTGRPLHF
TRBJ1-1 TRBV6-1 NA NA TGTGCCAGCAGTGAACACAGCATCACTGAAGCTTTCTTT CASSEHSITEAFF
TRBJ1-2 TRBV7-9 NA NA TGTGCCAGCAGCCCAGGGGCCTCTTGGGGCTACACCTTC CASSPGASWGYTF
TRBJ2-1 TRBV6-5 NA TRBD2 TGTGCCCGCCAACTAGCGGGAGGGGGGCATGAGCAGTTCTTC CARQLAGGGHEQFF
TRBJ1-2 TRBV7-9 once NA TGTGCCAGCAGCTTTGAGGGTGGGAATGGCTACACCTTC CASSFEGGNGYTF
TRBJ1-3 TRBV5-1 few NA TGCGCCAGCAGCTTGGCCGGTGAGATTACTGGAAACACCATATATTTT CASSLAGEITGNTIYF
TRBJ2-1 TRBV7-9 NA TRBD1 TGTGCCAGCAGCTTATTAGGACAGGCTATTTACAATGAGCAGTTCTTC CASSLLGQAIYNEQFF
TRBJ2-1 TRBV11-2 once TRBD2 TGTGCCAGCAGCTTCCAAATCGGGGGGTTCAATGAGCAGTTCTTC CASSFQIGGFNEQFF
TRBJ2-7 TRBV29-1 NA TRBD1 TGCAGCGTCGGGATGACAGGGCGCTACGAGCAGTACTTC CSVGMTGRYEQYF
TRBJ2-1 TRBV19 NA NA TGTGCCAGTAGTATAGCCAATAGCAATGAGCAGTTCTTC CASSIANSNEQFF
TRBJ2-2 TRBV11-2 NA NA TGTGCCAGCAGTTACCCGCGCGGGACGGGTAACACCGGGGAGCTGTTTTTT CASSYPRGTGNTGELFF
TRBJ1-6 TRBV9 NA NA TGTGCCAGTAGTCGGGACACCTATAATTCACCCCTCCACTTT CASSRDTYNSPLHF
TRBJ2-3 TRBV5-4 NA TRBD2 TGTGCCAGCAGCGAGCCTAGCGGGAGCACAGATACGCAGTATTTT CASSEPSGSTDTQYF
TRBJ1-1 TRBV30 few TRBD1 TGTGCCTGGAGAGGTACCGGGACAGGGGGCAGTGGTGAAGCTTTCTTT CAWRGTGTGGSGEAFF
TRBJ2-3 TRBV6-5 NA TRBD2 TGTGCCAGCAGTAGGACTAGCGGGGGACCAGATACGCAGTATTTT CASSRTSGGPDTQYF
TRBJ2-1 TRBV11-2 few TRBD2 TGTGCCAGCAGCTTAGAGCCCCGGGGGGTTCGAAACAATGAGCAGTTCTTC CASSLEPRGVRNNEQFF
TRBJ1-1 TRBV3-1/TRBV3-2 NA TRBD1 TGTGCCAGCAGCCAAGACAGGGGGCGCGGGAGCACTGAAGCTTTCTTT CASSQDRGRGSTEAFF
TRBJ1-2 TRBV30 NA NA TGTGCCTGGAGTGTGGCAATGAACTATGGCTACACCTTC CAWSVAMNYGYTF
TRBJ1-6 TRBV14 NA NA TGTGCCAGCAGCCAAGAGGGGGCCAAGTTCTCCTATAATTCACCCCTCCACTTT CASSQEGAKFSYNSPLHF
TRBJ2-5 TRBV7-2 few NA TGTGCCAGCAGCTTGTGGCAGAAAGAGACCCAGTACTTC CASSLWQKETQYF